This is a list of T cell receptor beta chains from one sample in a study of early T cells in non-severe SARS-CoV-2 infection. A single record per CDR3 protein comes from TCRdb applying MiXCR to the 5' RACE reads. This table holds tens of thousands of distinct CDR3 sequences, about a tenth found once. Source material: whole blood. Receptor source: an adult who was a healthcare worker with PCR-confirmed SARS-CoV-2 infection or an uninfected control (not recorded which). CDR3s include the opening cysteine and the closing phenylalanine or tryptophan. The D gene is left open where the match is weak. Size tells how often a clone was seen (once, few, many) or the class of an expanded clone, and some rows leave it out.

clone_size | d_call | cdr3_length | j_call | v_call | cdr3_nt | cdr3_aa
. | . | 16 | TRBJ2-1 | TRBV12-5 | TGTGCTAGTGGTTTGACCGACAGACTGGGACCCAATGAGCAGTTCTTC | CASGLTDRLGPNEQFF
. | . | 13 | TRBJ2-1 | TRBV6-1 | TGTGCCAGCAGCGGGAAGGGAGGCCATGAGCAGTTCTTC | CASSGKGGHEQFF
many | . | 13 | TRBJ1-4 | TRBV20-1 | TGCAGTGCACCACGACAGGCTAATGAAAAACTGTTTTTT | CSAPRQANEKLFF
. | TRBD2 | 14 | TRBJ2-1 | TRBV2 | TGTGCCAGCACGGGACTAGCGGGGGGAAATGAGCAGTTCTTC | CASTGLAGGNEQFF
many | . | 14 | TRBJ1-2 | TRBV21-1 | TGTGCCAGCAGCAAAGTTCCGGGGAACTATGGCTACACCTTC | CASSKVPGNYGYTF
many | . | 16 | TRBJ2-3 | TRBV3-1 | TGTGCCAGCAGCCCAGGATCGACCCTTAGCACAGATACGCAGTATTTT | CASSPGSTLSTDTQYF
few | . | 13 | TRBJ2-2 | TRBV12-3/TRBV12-4 | TGTGCCAGCGTACAACGAAACACCGGGGAGCTGTTTTTT | CASVQRNTGELFF
many | TRBD1 | 14 | TRBJ2-4 | TRBV12-5 | TGTGCTAGTGGTCTCGGGACAGGCCAGGACATTCAGTACTTC | CASGLGTGQDIQYF
few | . | 14 | TRBJ2-7 | TRBV11-2 | TGTGCCAGCAGCGCCGGACAGCAGGTTGGCGAGCAGTACTTC | CASSAGQQVGEQYF
few | TRBD1 | 14 | TRBJ2-7 | TRBV5-4 | TGTGCCAGCAGACTCGACAGGGGGCCCTACGAGCAGTACTTC | CASRLDRGPYEQYF